This T cell receptor (beta chain) was identified during a study of T cell changes during pregnancy in multiple sclerosis. CDR1 is SNHLY, CDR2 FYNNEI, per germline. The CDR3 covers 12 residues. Germline trimming cut 0 bases from V and 14 bases from J; bases unmatched to any gene: 3. Measured with immunoSEQ multiplex PCR; TCRdb has only the in-frame clones, and not every one. Of over 35,000 clones in the sample, around 90% were seen once. The sequence derives from a female donor with multiple sclerosis, enrolled in a pregnancy study. This specimen was CD4+ T cells from peripheral blood mononuclear cells, taken in the third trimester of pregnancy. The chain has TRBV2 and TRBJ2-1; 8 positions agree with TRBD2. The CDR3 DNA reads TGTGCCAGCAGTGAAGCGGTACTAGCGGAGTTCTTC. As protein: CASSEAVLAEFF.